The 8 T cell receptor beta chains presented below share a single source sample, sequenced in a study of blood T cell repertoires in COVID-19. The assay was immunoSEQ multiplex PCR, and TCRdb's table has in-frame clones only and misses some. The repertoire consists of about 90,000 clones, with over 75% occurring once and the leading ten covering 7%. The sequenced sample consisted of peripheral blood. The receptors derive from a man aged 70 or older with acute or convalescent COVID-19.

This clone was picked up a small number of times. V gene TRBV12-3 or TRBV12-4 combines with J gene TRBJ2-1; D call uncertain. The CDR3 length is 13 residues. Trimming took off 4 bases at V and 7 bases at J, with 11 bases between the two ends. CDR3: CASSSPRVNEQFF. The DNA of the CDR3 is TGTGCCAGCAGTTCTCCCCGGGTGAATGAGCAGTTCTTC.

This chain uses TRBV6-2 or TRBV6-3 with TRBJ1-4; a possible D gene is TRBD1 (5 bases). The V and J ends lost 2 bases and 8 bases respectively, with 15 bases between them. This CDR3 is built from 15 residues. Germline V gene data show CDR1 as MNHEY and CDR2 as SVGEGT. The CDR3 DNA follows: TGTGCCAGCAGTTACCTGGGGCAGGGTTCGGAAAAACTGTTTTTT. Amino acid sequence: CASSYLGQGSEKLFF.

This clone was seen only a few times. The rearrangement links TRBV5-8 to TRBJ1-1, with D possibly TRBD1 on 5 matching bases. The V gene lost 0 bases and the J gene lost 10 bases, with 22 bases spanning the gap. CDR1 and CDR2 (germline): SGHTS, YDEGEE. The CDR3 runs 16 residues. CDR3 DNA sequence: TGTGCCAGCAGCTTGGCCTCTCTCGGGGGATCGGATTCAGCTTTCTTT. Its protein is CASSLASLGGSDSAFF.

The chain combines TRBV7-3 with TRBJ2-5; 7 nucleotides align to TRBD2. Germline V gene lookup returns CDR1 SGHTA and CDR2 FQGTGA. Trimming took 2 bases from V and 0 from J; bases not matched to a gene: 3. The CDR3 is made up of 15 amino acids. The CDR3 here is CASSLGAGDQETQYF. CDR3 bases: TGTGCCAGCAGCTTAGGGGCGGGAGACCAAGAGACCCAGTACTTC.

The chain carries TRBV11-3 and TRBJ2-5; possibly TRBD1 for D (6 bases). CDR1 is SGHNT and CDR2 is YENEEA in the germline V gene. The CDR3 is made up of 15 amino acids. V was clipped by 5 bases and J by 4 bases, with 17 bases between them. In nucleotides, the CDR3 is TGTGCCAGCAGCGCAAGTACAGGGTTGGGAGAGACCCAGTACTTC. This gives the protein CASSASTGLGETQYF.

The chain couples TRBV20-1 to TRBJ2-3; 14 positions agree with TRBD2. After removal of 3 bases from V and 4 bases from J, the junction contained 6 bases not matched to a gene. Germline CDR1 DFQATT, CDR2 SNEGSKA (reference sequence). The CDR3 runs to 16 residues. DNA of the CDR3: TGCAGTGCTAGTGGCCGGACTAGCGGGGGGTCAGATACGCAGTATTTT. Protein sequence: CSASGRTSGGSDTQYF.

The chain links TRBV5-1 to TRBJ2-6; no clear D. V was clipped by 1 base and J by 0 bases, with 5 bases between them. Germline loops: CDR1 SGHRS, CDR2 YFSETQ. This CDR3 region has 15 residues. The DNA of the CDR3 is TGCGCCAGCAGCTTGCGCGACTCTGGGGCCAACGTCCTGACTTTC. Translating it yields CASSLRDSGANVLTF.

The gene calls are TRBV2 and TRBJ1-6; 11 bases are a match to TRBD1. V trimming: 8 bases; J trimming: 7 bases; junction bases outside the gene matches: 7. Germline values: CDR1 SNHLY, CDR2 FYNNEI. CDR3 size: 15 residues. The CDR3 nucleotides read TGTGCCAGCTCCCCCGGGACAGGGGGAAATTCACCCCTCCACTTT. Its protein is CASSPGTGGNSPLHF.